A selection of T cell receptor beta chains follows, all from one sample in a study of cytomegalovirus exposure and HLA in healthy donors. Assay: immunoSEQ multiplex PCR; the TCRdb copy retains only in-frame clones and omits some. Of 300,000 to 450,000 clones listed, just over 85% are singletons. Specimen: PBMCs. The origin of the receptors is a young woman in good health and CMV-seronegative. CDR3s include the opening cysteine and the closing phenylalanine or tryptophan. D genes are given only for firm matches. Clone size is not always given. Where it is, it says once, few, many or a class for expanded clones.

J gene	clone size	V gene	D gene	CDR3 DNA	CDR3 protein
TRBJ2-6	NA	TRBV7-2	NA	TGTGCCAGCAAGCGTTCTGGGGCCAACGTCCTGACTTTC	CASKRSGANVLTF
TRBJ1-1	NA	TRBV27	NA	TGTGCCAGCAGTCCAGAGGCCGTAATGAACACTGAAGCTTTCTTT	CASSPEAVMNTEAFF
TRBJ1-2	few	TRBV6-5	TRBD1	TGTGCCAGCAGTTACGGGGACAGCTATGGCTACACCTTC	CASSYGDSYGYTF
TRBJ2-1	NA	TRBV27	TRBD2	TGTGCCAGCAGTTTTACAGCGGGGGACTACAATGAGCAGTTCTTC	CASSFTAGDYNEQFF
TRBJ2-7	NA	TRBV7-2	TRBD2	TGTGCCAGCAGCCTGACGACTAGCGGGATCTACGAGCAGTACTTC	CASSLTTSGIYEQYF
TRBJ2-5	NA	TRBV10-2	NA	TGCGCCAGCAGTGAGAGTGGGGGCCCCACCAACAACTTC	CASSESGGPTNNF
TRBJ2-1	NA	TRBV5-1	TRBD1	TGCGCCAGCAGTGGGGACAGAGGTTACAATGAGCAGTTCTTC	CASSGDRGYNEQFF
TRBJ2-5	NA	TRBV5-4	TRBD2	TGTGCCAGCAGCTTGATGGCGGGGGGTAAAGAGACCCAGTACTTC	CASSLMAGGKETQYF
TRBJ1-1	NA	TRBV14	NA	TGTGCCAGCAGCCAAGATCGGGGGGGGCTGGTATGGACTGAAGCTTTCTTT	CASSQDRGGLVWTEAFF
TRBJ1-5	NA	TRBV28	NA	TGTGCCAGCAGCCCCGATGGACTTAGCAATCAGCCCCAGCATTTT	CASSPDGLSNQPQHF
TRBJ2-2	NA	TRBV9	NA	TGTGCCAGCAGAGAGACTGGTTCAACCACCGGGGAGCTGTTTTTT	CASRETGSTTGELFF
TRBJ2-3	NA	TRBV2	NA	TGTGCCAGCAGTGTGGGCCGAAGCACAGATACGCAGTATTTT	CASSVGRSTDTQYF
TRBJ2-2	NA	TRBV27	TRBD2	TGTGCCAGCCCAGCGGGAGAGCACACCGGGGAGCTGTTTTTT	CASPAGEHTGELFF
TRBJ1-5	few	TRBV19	NA	TGTGCCAGTAGCCGGGAGTATAGCAATCAGCCCCAGCATTTT	CASSREYSNQPQHF
TRBJ2-4	NA	TRBV2	NA	TGTGCCAGCAGTGAAAGGGGTCGGGACATTCAGTACTTC	CASSERGRDIQYF
TRBJ2-7	NA	TRBV6-1	NA	TGTGCCAGCAGTGATGGGGGCCGGGTACCCCACGAGCAGTACTTC	CASSDGGRVPHEQYF
TRBJ1-2	NA	TRBV28	NA	TGTGCCAGCAGGGCCGGGGGGCAAAGCAGGCACTATGGCTACACCTTC	CASRAGGQSRHYGYTF
TRBJ1-4	few	TRBV7-9	TRBD1	TGTGCCAGCAGCTATTGGACAGGGGGCCAGGCGACTAATGAAAAACTGTTTTTT	CASSYWTGGQATNEKLFF
TRBJ2-7	NA	TRBV18	NA	TGTGCCAGCTCCAAGAACCCCGGACAGCGATCCTACGAGCAGTACTTC	CASSKNPGQRSYEQYF
TRBJ2-7	NA	TRBV27	NA	TGTGCCAGCAGTTTCACTAGCAGGGCCTACGAGCAGTACTTC	CASSFTSRAYEQYF
TRBJ1-1	NA	TRBV2	NA	TGTGCCAGCAGTGATGAGACTAGAGGGACTGAAGCTTTCTTT	CASSDETRGTEAFF
TRBJ2-2	NA	TRBV6-4	TRBD2	TGTGCCAGCAGAATAGCGGGAGACAACACCGGGGAGCTGTTTTTT	CASRIAGDNTGELFF
TRBJ1-1	NA	TRBV11-1	NA	TGTGCCAGCAGCCATCAAACAGGGACCACTGAAGCTTTCTTT	CASSHQTGTTEAFF
TRBJ2-7	NA	TRBV28	NA	TGTGCCAGCAGTTCTTTAAGACAGGCCCTATACGAGCAGTACTTC	CASSSLRQALYEQYF
TRBJ2-5	NA	TRBV5-4	NA	TGTGCCAGCAGCTTGGGTTTGACAGACCAAGAGACCCAGTACTTC	CASSLGLTDQETQYF
TRBJ2-5	NA	TRBV4-2	NA	TGTGCCAGCAGCCAAGATCGGGAACAAGAGACCCAGTACTTC	CASSQDREQETQYF
TRBJ2-3	NA	TRBV7-9	NA	TGTGCCAGCTTCCCAGCGGCGAGCACAGATACGCAGTATTTT	CASFPAASTDTQYF
TRBJ1-5	NA	TRBV19	NA	TGTGCCAGTAGAAGGAGACAGAAAAGTGGTCAGCCCCAGCATTTT	CASRRRQKSGQPQHF
TRBJ2-1	NA	TRBV9	NA	TGTGCCAGCAGCGTAGACTGGGCGAAGTCCTACAATGAGCAGTTCTTC	CASSVDWAKSYNEQFF
TRBJ1-2	few	TRBV28	NA	TGTGCCAGCAGTCAGAACTATGGCTACACCTTC	CASSQNYGYTF
TRBJ1-2	NA	TRBV5-5	NA	TGTGCCAGCACCTCACTTCTCCGAGGGGGCTACACCTTC	CASTSLLRGGYTF
TRBJ1-5	NA	TRBV6-1	NA	TGTGCCAGCCGCAGGGGTGACAATCAGCCCCAGCATTTT	CASRRGDNQPQHF
TRBJ1-2	NA	TRBV5-1	NA	TGCGCCAGCAGCTTGGAGGGGGATCCCAGTGCTTATGGCTACACCTTC	CASSLEGDPSAYGYTF
TRBJ2-1	NA	TRBV20-1	NA	TGCAGTGCTAGCTTCCGCAATGAGCAGTTCTTC	CSASFRNEQFF
TRBJ2-3	NA	TRBV6-5	NA	TGTGCCAGCAGGCCTTGGGACTCCTCGGCGCAGTATTTT	CASRPWDSSAQYF
TRBJ1-1	NA	TRBV7-8	TRBD1	TGTGCCAGCAGCTTATTTAGGGGGCCTTCGAACACTGAAGCTTTCTTT	CASSLFRGPSNTEAFF
TRBJ2-6	NA	TRBV7-9	NA	TGTGCCAGCAGCGAACGGAAGGGGAACGTCCTGACTTTC	CASSERKGNVLTF
TRBJ2-1	NA	TRBV27	TRBD2	TGTGCCAGCAGTTTCCTGACTAGCGCGGGGAATGAGCAGTTCTTC	CASSFLTSAGNEQFF
TRBJ2-3	NA	TRBV28	TRBD2	TGTGCCAGCAGTTTCATTGCGGGGGGAGATACGCAGTATTTT	CASSFIAGGDTQYF
TRBJ1-1	NA	TRBV28	NA	TGTGCCAGCCAACCTCCGGCACTACCGAATGAAGCTTTCTTT	CASQPPALPNEAFF
TRBJ2-7	NA	TRBV11-2	TRBD2	TGTGCCAGCAGCCGTTCCCTGCTCGGGACTAGCGGATCCTACGAGCAGTACTTC	CASSRSLLGTSGSYEQYF
TRBJ1-4	NA	TRBV27	NA	TGTGCCAGCAGTTTCAGGCAGGGGATTGAAAAACTGTTTTTT	CASSFRQGIEKLFF
TRBJ1-4	NA	TRBV27	NA	TGTGCCAGCAGTTTTATACGTCGTGGACAGAGAAATGAAAAACTGTTTTTT	CASSFIRRGQRNEKLFF
TRBJ1-1	NA	TRBV30	NA	TGTGCCTGGAGTGCGGGACGGGGGGCCCGTGAAGCTTTCTTT	CAWSAGRGAREAFF
TRBJ2-2	once	TRBV7-3	TRBD2	TGTGCCAGCAGCTTAAGTCCCGGGACTAGCACCGGGGAGCTGTTTTTT	CASSLSPGTSTGELFF
TRBJ1-2	NA	TRBV11-2	NA	TGTGCCAGCAGCTTAGGGTCATCCGGGAGTGACTATGGCTACACCTTC	CASSLGSSGSDYGYTF
TRBJ1-4	few	TRBV6-5	NA	TGTGCCAGCAGGGCCACGAAAGTCCATGAAAAACTGTTTTTT	CASRATKVHEKLFF
TRBJ2-7	NA	TRBV6-5	NA	TGTGCCAGCAGCCAAGGGGGGACAGTCCCCTACGAGCAGTACTTC	CASSQGGTVPYEQYF
TRBJ2-2	NA	TRBV4-1	TRBD1	TGCGCCAGCAGCCAAGGGACAGGGGGGACCGGGGAGCTGTTTTTT	CASSQGTGGTGELFF
TRBJ2-2	NA	TRBV27	TRBD1	TGTGCCAGCAGAGCCCAGGGGGTCGCCGGGGAGCTGTTTTTT	CASRAQGVAGELFF
TRBJ1-2	NA	TRBV6-6	NA	TGTGCCAGCAGTTGGGAGGGGACACACTACACCTTC	CASSWEGTHYTF